A single count supports the clone carrying this TCR beta chain. Sequencing used immunoSEQ multiplex PCR; TCRdb keeps in-frame clones, though not all of them. The profile shows 2,000 to 3,000 clones, roughly 82% of them singletons. This sample is drawn from a study of brain metastases from non-small cell lung cancer. This CDR3 has 15 amino acids. Trimming took off 6 bases at V and 6 bases at J, with 17 bases between the two ends. Germline V CDR1 and CDR2: MNHEY, SVGAGI. The receptor was derived from a donor aged 40 or older with non-small cell lung cancer. The sequenced sample consisted of tumor-adjacent normal tissue. The chain is built from TRBV6-5 and TRBJ1-4, with D perhaps TRBD1 (5 bases). This CDR3 reads CASSRQGNGDEKLFF. CDR3 bases: TGTGCCAGCAGCCGGCAGGGCAATGGGGATGAAAAACTGTTTTTT.